A selection of T cell receptor beta chains follows, all from one sample in a study of Graves' ophthalmopathy and Graves' hyperthyroidism. Using its own MiXCR run on the multiplex PCR reads, TCRdb lists one record per CDR3 protein. Of 600,000 to 700,000 distinct CDR3 sequences listed, roughly 39% are singletons. The source material was peripheral blood. These receptors were obtained from an adult man with Graves' ophthalmopathy. Both conserved end residues are part of each CDR3. A D gene is named only where the DNA matches it firmly. Clone size appears in some rows only: once, few, many, or a class for an expanded clone.

cdr3_length j_call v_call clone_size d_call cdr3_aa cdr3_nt
15 TRBJ1-1 TRBV10-3 once TRBD1 CAISGDRAGNTEAFF TGTGCCATCAGTGGTGACAGGGCTGGAAACACTGAAGCTTTCTTT
15 TRBJ1-1 TRBV7-3 few . CASSLTGGGDTEAFF TGTGCCAGCAGCTTAACGGGGGGAGGGGACACTGAAGCTTTCTTT
15 TRBJ2-7 TRBV10-3 many TRBD2 CAISKVAGEGYEQYF TGTGCCATTTCGAAGGTAGCGGGAGAGGGCTACGAGCAGTACTTC
13 TRBJ2-7 TRBV7-9 . TRBD2 CAASGSVQNEQYF TGTGCCGCGAGCGGGAGTGTACAAAACGAGCAGTACTTC
14 TRBJ1-2 TRBV7-9 . . CASSLSPGSSGNTF TGTGCCAGCAGCTTAAGTCCAGGGAGCTCTGGAAACACCTTC
13 TRBJ1-2 TRBV7-9 many . CASSSARGNGYTF TGTGCCAGCAGCTCTGCCAGGGGCAACGGCTACACCTTC
9 TRBJ2-7 TRBV10-3 . . CAISEEQYF TGTGCCATCAGTGAGGAGCAGTACTTC
13 TRBJ1-2 TRBV12-3/TRBV12-4 . . CASRADRQEGYTF TGTGCCAGCAGAGCCGACAGGCAAGAAGGCTACACCTTC
15 TRBJ1-5 TRBV24-1 . TRBD1 CATSDRVDREGNEHF TGTGCCACCAGTGACCGGGTCGACAGGGAGGGGAATGAGCATTTT
14 TRBJ2-7 TRBV2 many . CASSVLAYSYEQYF TGTGCCAGCAGTGTACTAGCTTATTCCTACGAGCAGTACTTC
13 TRBJ1-3 TRBV5-4 many . CASSFDTGYTIYF TGTGCCAGCAGCTTTGACACCGGTTACACCATATATTTT
13 TRBJ2-7 TRBV5-1 few . CASNRDFSYEQYF TGCGCCAGCAACCGGGACTTCTCCTACGAGCAGTACTTC
13 TRBJ2-7 TRBV7-8 . . CASTWTSHYEQYF TGTGCCAGCACATGGACCTCGCACTACGAGCAGTACTTC
13 TRBJ2-7 TRBV7-9 many . CASSPSLGYEQYF TGTGCCAGCAGCCCCTCTTTGGGTTACGAGCAGTACTTC
13 TRBJ1-1 TRBV25-1 . . CASLGQVNTEAFF TGTGCCAGCTTGGGGCAGGTGAACACTGAAGCTTTCTTT
12 TRBJ2-7 TRBV11-1 . . CAGSQTSYEQYF TGTGCCGGCAGTCAAACTAGTTACGAGCAGTACTTC
14 TRBJ2-5 TRBV4-1 many . CASSQEGRQETQYF TGCGCCAGCAGCCAAGAAGGCAGACAAGAGACCCAGTACTTC
15 TRBJ1-3 TRBV20-1 few TRBD1 CSASGGGQPGNTIYF TGCAGTGCTAGTGGCGGGGGACAGCCTGGAAACACCATATATTTT
17 TRBJ1-6 TRBV6-5 few . CASSYSIRKNYNSPLHF TGTGCCAGCAGTTACTCGATCAGAAAGAACTATAATTCACCCCTCCACTTT
15 TRBJ2-7 TRBV11-3 few TRBD2 CASSLVPGGGYEQYF TGTGCCAGCAGCTTAGTGCCGGGAGGGGGATACGAGCAGTACTTC
15 TRBJ1-1 TRBV29-1 . TRBD1 CSVETGGAGNTEAFF TGCAGCGTTGAAACAGGGGGCGCGGGGAACACTGAAGCTTTCTTT
11 TRBJ2-5 TRBV25-1 . . CASSLQEAQYF TGTGCCAGCAGTCTACAAGAGGCCCAGTACTTC
14 TRBJ2-5 TRBV10-2 . TRBD2 CASRANSGTETQYF TGCGCCAGCAGGGCAAATAGCGGGACGGAGACCCAGTACTTC
19 TRBJ2-7 TRBV24-1 many TRBD2 CATKYRDRVASGRPNEQYF TGTGCCACCAAATACCGGGACAGGGTGGCTAGCGGGAGGCCCAACGAGCAGTACTTC
17 TRBJ2-7 TRBV4-1 once TRBD2 CASSHVGTSGSSYEHYF TGTGCCAGCAGCCATGTAGGGACTAGCGGAAGCTCCTACGAGCACTACTTC
15 TRBJ1-2 TRBV7-2 . TRBD1 CASSTWTGGGSGYTF TGTGCCAGCAGCACCTGGACAGGGGGGGGCAGTGGCTACACCTTC
17 TRBJ1-4 TRBV7-9 many TRBD1 CASSLGLVTGKNEKLFF TGTGCCAGCAGCTTAGGCCTTGTGACAGGGAAAAATGAAAAACTGTTTTTT
13 TRBJ2-5 TRBV2 many . CASSRDSGETQYF TGTGCCAGCAGTAGGGACAGCGGGGAGACCCAGTACTTC
14 TRBJ2-5 TRBV10-3 . . CAISPTGVQETQYF TGTGCCATCAGCCCTACGGGGGTACAAGAGACCCAGTACTTC
16 TRBJ1-6 TRBV7-9 . TRBD1 CASSPLGQGLDSPLHF TGTGCCAGCAGCCCCCTGGGACAGGGGCTTGATTCACCCCTCCACTTT
12 TRBJ1-2 TRBV14 many . CASSPRRGHYTF TGTGCCAGCAGCCCAAGGAGAGGACACTACACCTTC
18 TRBJ2-5 TRBV3-1 few TRBD2 CASSQDALSGGAGETQYF TGTGCCAGCAGCCAAGACGCCCTTAGCGGGGGGGCCGGTGAGACCCAGTACTTC
14 TRBJ2-2 TRBV10-3 many . CAISEGGPAGELFF TGTGCCATCAGTGAGGGGGGGCCGGCCGGGGAGCTGTTTTTT